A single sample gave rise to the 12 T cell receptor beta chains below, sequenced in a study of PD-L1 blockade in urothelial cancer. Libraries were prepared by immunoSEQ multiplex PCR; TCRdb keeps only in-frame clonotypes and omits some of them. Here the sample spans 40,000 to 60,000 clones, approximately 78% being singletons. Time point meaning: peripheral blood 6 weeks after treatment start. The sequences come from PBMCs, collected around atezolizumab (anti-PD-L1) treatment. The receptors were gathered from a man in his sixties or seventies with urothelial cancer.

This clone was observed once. The CDR3 coding sequence is TGTGCCACCAGCAGAGATACAGGGACGAGCTCTGGAAACACCATATATTTT. It codes for CATSRDTGTSSGNTIYF. The chain has TRBV15 and TRBJ1-3; D is possibly TRBD1 (6 bases). CDR1 is LNHNV and CDR2 is YYDKDF in the germline V gene (reference sequence). This CDR3 region has 17 residues. Between the trimmed V and J ends, which lost 0 bases and 0 bases, there was a span of 12 bases.

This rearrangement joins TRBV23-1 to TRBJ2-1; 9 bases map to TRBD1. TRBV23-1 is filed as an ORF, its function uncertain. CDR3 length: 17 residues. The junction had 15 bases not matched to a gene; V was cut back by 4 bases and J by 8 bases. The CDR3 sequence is CASSPSPRTGEKDEQFF. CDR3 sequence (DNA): TGCGCCAGCAGTCCTTCCCCCCGGACAGGGGAAAAGGATGAGCAGTTCTTC.

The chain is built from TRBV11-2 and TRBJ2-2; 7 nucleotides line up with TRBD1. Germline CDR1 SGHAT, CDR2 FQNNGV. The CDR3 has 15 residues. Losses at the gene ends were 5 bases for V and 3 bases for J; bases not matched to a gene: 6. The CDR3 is CASSPRDRHTGELFF. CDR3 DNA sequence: TGTGCCAGCAGCCCACGGGACAGACACACCGGGGAGCTGTTTTTT.

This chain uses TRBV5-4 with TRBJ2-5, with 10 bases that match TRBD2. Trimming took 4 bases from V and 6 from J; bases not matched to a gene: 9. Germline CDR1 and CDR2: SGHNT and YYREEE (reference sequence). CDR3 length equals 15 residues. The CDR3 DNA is TGTGCCAGCAGCACCACTAGCGGGGAGGCCCAGACCCAGTACTTC. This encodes CASSTTSGEAQTQYF.

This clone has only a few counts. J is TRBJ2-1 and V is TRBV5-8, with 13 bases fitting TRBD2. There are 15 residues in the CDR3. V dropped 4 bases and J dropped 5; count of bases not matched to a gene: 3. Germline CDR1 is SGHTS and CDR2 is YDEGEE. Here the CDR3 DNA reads TGTGCCAGCAGCACGGGGACTAGCGGGAACAATGAGCAGTTCTTC. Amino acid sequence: CASSTGTSGNNEQFF.

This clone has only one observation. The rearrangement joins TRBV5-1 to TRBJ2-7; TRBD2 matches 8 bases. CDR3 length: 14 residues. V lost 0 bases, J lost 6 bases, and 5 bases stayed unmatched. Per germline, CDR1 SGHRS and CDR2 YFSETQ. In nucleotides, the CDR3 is TGCGCCAGCAGCTTGGCGGGAGGGGCAGTCGAGCAGTACTTC. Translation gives CASSLAGGAVEQYF.

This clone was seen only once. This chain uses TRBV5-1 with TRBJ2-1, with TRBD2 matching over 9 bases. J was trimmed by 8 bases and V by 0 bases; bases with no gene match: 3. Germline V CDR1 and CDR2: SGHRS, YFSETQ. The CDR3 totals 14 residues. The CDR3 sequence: CASSLEREEDEQFF. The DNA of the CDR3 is TGCGCCAGCAGCTTGGAGCGGGAGGAGGATGAGCAGTTCTTC.

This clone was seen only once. CDR3 DNA sequence: TGTGCCAGCAGTCCGTGGACTAGCGGGAGCCACGAGCAGTACTTC. Translating gives CASSPWTSGSHEQYF. The chain joins TRBV27 to TRBJ2-7; TRBD2 matches 13 bases. After removal of 5 bases from V and 5 bases from J, the junction contained 6 bases not matched to a gene. The length of the CDR3 is 15 residues. Germline values: CDR1 MNHEY, CDR2 SMNVEV (reference sequence).

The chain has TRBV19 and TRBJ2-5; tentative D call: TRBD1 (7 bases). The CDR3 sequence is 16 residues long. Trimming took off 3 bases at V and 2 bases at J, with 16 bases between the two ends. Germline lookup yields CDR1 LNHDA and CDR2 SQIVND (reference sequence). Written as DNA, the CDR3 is TGTGCCAGTAGTATGGGGGGACAGATTTTGCAAGAGACCCAGTACTTC. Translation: CASSMGGQILQETQYF. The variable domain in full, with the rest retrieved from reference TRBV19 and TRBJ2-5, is DGGITQSPKYLFRKEGQNVTLSCEQNLNHDAMYWYRQDPGQGLRLIYYSQIVNDFQKGDIAEGYSVSREKKESFPLTVTSAQKNPTAFYLCASSMGGQILQETQYFGPGTRLLVL.

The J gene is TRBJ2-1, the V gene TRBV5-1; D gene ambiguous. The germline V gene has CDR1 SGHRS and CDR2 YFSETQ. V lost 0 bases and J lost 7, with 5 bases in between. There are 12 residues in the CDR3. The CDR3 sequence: CASSLAPNEQFF. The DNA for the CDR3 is TGCGCCAGCAGCTTGGCCCCGAATGAGCAGTTCTTC.

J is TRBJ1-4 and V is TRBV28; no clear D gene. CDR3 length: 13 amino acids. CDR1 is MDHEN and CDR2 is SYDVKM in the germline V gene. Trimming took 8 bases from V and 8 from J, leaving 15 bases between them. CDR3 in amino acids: CASARPGVEKLFF. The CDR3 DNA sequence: TGTGCCAGCGCCCGGCCTGGAGTAGAAAAACTGTTTTTT.

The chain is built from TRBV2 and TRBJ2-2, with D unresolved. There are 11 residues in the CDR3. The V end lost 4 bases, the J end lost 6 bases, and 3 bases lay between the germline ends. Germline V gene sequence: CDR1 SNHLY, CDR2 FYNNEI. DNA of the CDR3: TGTGCCAGCAGTGTAGCCGGGGAGCTGTTTTTT. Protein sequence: CASSVAGELFF.